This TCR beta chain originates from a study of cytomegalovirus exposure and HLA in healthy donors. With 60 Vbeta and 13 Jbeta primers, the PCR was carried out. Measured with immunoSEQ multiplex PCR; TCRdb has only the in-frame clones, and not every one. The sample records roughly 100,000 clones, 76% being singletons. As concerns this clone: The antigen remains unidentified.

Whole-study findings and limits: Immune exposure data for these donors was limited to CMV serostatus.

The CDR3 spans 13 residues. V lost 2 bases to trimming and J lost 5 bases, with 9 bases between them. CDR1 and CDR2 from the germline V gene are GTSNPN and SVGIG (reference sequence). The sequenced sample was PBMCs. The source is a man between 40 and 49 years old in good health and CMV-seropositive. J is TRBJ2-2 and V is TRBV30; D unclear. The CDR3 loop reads CAWSRSVTGELFF. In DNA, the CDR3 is TGTGCCTGGAGTCGGTCCGTAACCGGGGAGCTGTTTTTT.